This record covers a single TCR beta chain. Original processing notes: Estimation of nucleated cell counts was performed using reference gene primer amplification. TCRdb keeps only in-frame clones here, not all; method: immunoSEQ multiplex PCR. V and J calls and clone size come straight from that table; D and trimming were deduced from the DNA. The table lists about 240,000 clones, about 79% of them singletons. This specimen belongs to a study of blood T cell repertoires in COVID-19. Study overall: Acute and convalescent COVID-19 samples came from the United States, Italy and Spain. PBMCs, B-cell-depleted T cells, or T cells were the source of the cDNA or gDNA that made up the material.

CDR1 is GTSNPN and CDR2 is SVGIG in the germline V gene (reference sequence). With V trimmed by 1 base and J by 3 bases, 11 bases remained unmatched. The CDR3 has 17 residues. The sample taken for sequencing was peripheral blood. The origin of this receptor is an elderly woman with acute or convalescent COVID-19. The chain employs TRBV30 and TRBJ1-3; 8 nucleotides match TRBD1. As DNA, the CDR3 is TGTGCCTGGAGTGAAGTAAGGACAGGGTTTTATGGAAACACCATATATTTT. It codes for CAWSEVRTGFYGNTIYF. Full variable domain (outside the CDR3, taken from reference TRBV30 and TRBJ1-3): SQTIHQWPATLVQPVGSPLSLECTVEGTSNPNLYWYRQAAGRGLQLLFYSVGIGQISSEVPQNLSASRPQDRQFILSSKKLLLSDSGFYLCAWSEVRTGFYGNTIYFGEGSWLTVV.